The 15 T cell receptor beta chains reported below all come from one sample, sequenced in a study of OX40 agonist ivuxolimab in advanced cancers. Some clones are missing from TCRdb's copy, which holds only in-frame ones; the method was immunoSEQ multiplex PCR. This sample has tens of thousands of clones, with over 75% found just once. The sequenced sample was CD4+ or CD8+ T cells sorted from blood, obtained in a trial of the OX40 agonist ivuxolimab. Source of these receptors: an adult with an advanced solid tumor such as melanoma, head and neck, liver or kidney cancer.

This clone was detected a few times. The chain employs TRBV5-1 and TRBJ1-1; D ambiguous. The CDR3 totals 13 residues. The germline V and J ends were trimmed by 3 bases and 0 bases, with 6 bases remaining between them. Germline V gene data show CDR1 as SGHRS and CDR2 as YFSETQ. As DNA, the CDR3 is TGCGCCAGCAGCTCAGAGGTGAACACTGAAGCTTTCTTT. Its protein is CASSSEVNTEAFF.

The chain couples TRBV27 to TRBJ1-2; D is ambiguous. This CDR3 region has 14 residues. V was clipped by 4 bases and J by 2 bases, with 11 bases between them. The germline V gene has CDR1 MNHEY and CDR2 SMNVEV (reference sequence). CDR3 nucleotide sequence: TGTGCCAGCAGTTCACCCGGGCTGAACTATGGCTACACCTTC. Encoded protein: CASSSPGLNYGYTF.

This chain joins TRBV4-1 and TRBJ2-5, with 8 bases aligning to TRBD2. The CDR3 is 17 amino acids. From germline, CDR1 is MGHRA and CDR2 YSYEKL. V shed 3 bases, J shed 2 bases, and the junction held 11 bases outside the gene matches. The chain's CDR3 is CASSQRGAGQLQETQYF. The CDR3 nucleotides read TGCGCCAGCAGCCAGCGGGGGGCAGGCCAGCTTCAAGAGACCCAGTACTTC.

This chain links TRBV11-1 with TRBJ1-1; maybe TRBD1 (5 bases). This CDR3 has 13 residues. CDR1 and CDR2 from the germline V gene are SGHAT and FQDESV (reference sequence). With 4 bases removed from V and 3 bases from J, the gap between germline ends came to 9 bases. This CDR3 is CASSSGFYTEAFF. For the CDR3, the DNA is TGTGCCAGCAGCTCAGGGTTTTACACTGAAGCTTTCTTT.

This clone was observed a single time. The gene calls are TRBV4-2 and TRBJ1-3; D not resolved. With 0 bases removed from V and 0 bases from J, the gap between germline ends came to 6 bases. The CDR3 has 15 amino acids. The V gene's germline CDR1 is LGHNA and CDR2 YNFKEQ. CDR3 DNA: TGTGCCAGCAGCCAAGATCCCGGCTCTGGAAACACCATATATTTT. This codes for CASSQDPGSGNTIYF.

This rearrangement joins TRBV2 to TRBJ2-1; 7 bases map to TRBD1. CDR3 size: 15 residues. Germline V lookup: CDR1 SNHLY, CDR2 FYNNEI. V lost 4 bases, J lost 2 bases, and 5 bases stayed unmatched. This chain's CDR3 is CASSGPGTAYNEQFF. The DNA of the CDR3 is TGTGCCAGCAGTGGGCCCGGGACAGCCTACAATGAGCAGTTCTTC.

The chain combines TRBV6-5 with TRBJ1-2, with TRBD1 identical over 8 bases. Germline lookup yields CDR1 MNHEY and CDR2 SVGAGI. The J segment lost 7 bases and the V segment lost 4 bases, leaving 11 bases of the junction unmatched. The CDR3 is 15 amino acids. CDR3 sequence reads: CASSSNRGGGGGYTF. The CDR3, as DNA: TGTGCCAGCAGTTCCAACAGGGGGGGAGGCGGTGGCTACACCTTC.

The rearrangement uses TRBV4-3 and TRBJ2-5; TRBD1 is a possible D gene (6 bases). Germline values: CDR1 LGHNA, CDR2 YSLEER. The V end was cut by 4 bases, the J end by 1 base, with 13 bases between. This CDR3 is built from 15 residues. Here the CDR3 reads CASSLLTGPQETQYF. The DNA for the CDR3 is TGCGCCAGCAGCCTCCTGACAGGTCCCCAAGAGACCCAGTACTTC.

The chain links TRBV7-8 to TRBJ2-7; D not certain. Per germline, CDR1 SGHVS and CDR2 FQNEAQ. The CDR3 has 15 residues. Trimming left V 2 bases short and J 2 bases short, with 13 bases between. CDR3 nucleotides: TGTGCCAGCAGCTTAATTTCTTCTGGGACCTACGAGCAGTACTTC. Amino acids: CASSLISSGTYEQYF.

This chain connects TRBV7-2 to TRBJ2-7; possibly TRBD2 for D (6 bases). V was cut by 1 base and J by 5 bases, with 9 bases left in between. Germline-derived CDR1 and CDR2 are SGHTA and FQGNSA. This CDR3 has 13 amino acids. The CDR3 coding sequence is TGTGCCAGCAGCTTAGGCCCGGGGGACGAGCAGTACTTC. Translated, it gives CASSLGPGDEQYF.

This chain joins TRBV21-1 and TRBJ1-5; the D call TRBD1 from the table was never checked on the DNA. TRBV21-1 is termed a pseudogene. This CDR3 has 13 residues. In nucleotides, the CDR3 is TGTGCCAGCGCCAGGGGGCAAAATCAGCCCCAGCATTTT. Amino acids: CASARGQNQPQHF.

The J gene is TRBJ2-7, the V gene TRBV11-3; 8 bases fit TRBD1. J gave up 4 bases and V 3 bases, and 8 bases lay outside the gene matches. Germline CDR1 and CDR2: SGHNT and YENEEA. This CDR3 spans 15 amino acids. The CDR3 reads CASSLRFRTGYEQYF. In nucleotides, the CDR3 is TGTGCCAGCAGCTTGAGGTTCCGGACAGGGTACGAGCAGTACTTC.

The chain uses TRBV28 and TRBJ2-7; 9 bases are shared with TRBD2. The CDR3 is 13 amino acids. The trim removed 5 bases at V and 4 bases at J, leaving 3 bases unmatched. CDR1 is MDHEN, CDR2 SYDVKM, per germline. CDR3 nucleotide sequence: TGTGCCAGCAGTCGCGGGGGGGCGTACGAGCAGTACTTC. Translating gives CASSRGGAYEQYF. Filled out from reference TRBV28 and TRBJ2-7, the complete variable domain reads DVKVTQSSRYLVKRTGEKVFLECVQDMDHENMFWYRQDPGLGLRLIYFSYDVKMKEKGDIPEGYSVSREKKERFSLILESASTNQTSMYLCASSRGGAYEQYFGPGTRLTVT.

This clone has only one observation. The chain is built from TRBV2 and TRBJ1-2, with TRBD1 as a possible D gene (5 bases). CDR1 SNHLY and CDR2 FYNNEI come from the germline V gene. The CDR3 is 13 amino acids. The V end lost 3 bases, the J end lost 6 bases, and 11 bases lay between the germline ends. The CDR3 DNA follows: TGTGCCAGCAGTGAGGTCAGGGAGGATGGCTACACCTTC. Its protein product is CASSEVREDGYTF.

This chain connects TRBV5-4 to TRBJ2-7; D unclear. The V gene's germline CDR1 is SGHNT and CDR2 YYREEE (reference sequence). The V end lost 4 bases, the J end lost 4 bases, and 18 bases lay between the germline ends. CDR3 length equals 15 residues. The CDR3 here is CASSPSLGPTYEQYF. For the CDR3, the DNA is TGTGCCAGCAGCCCCTCTTTAGGGCCCACTTACGAGCAGTACTTC.